Listed here are 9 T cell receptor beta chains from one sample, sequenced in a study of blood T cell repertoires in COVID-19. The method was immunoSEQ multiplex PCR; TCRdb's version includes in-frame clones alone and lacks a portion of them. This sample has 250,000 or so clones; about 85% occur once, and the top ten carry 6.6%. Input material: PBMCs or T cells enriched from blood (not recorded which). These receptors all stem from a woman aged 45-65 years who had been exposed to COVID-19.

The genes are TRBV7-2 and TRBJ1-2; 7 nucleotides match TRBD1. The V and J ends lost 3 bases and 0 bases, in that order; junction bases with no gene match: 4. CDR1 SGHTA and CDR2 FQGNSA come from the germline V gene. This CDR3 spans 15 amino acids. CDR3 sequence (DNA): TGTGCCAGCAGCTTTTACAGGGGACCTAACTATGGCTACACCTTC. The encoded protein is CASSFYRGPNYGYTF.

DNA for the CDR3: TGCAGCCTAGGGGGTGGTGGGACTGAAGCTTTCTTT. This gives the protein CSLGGGGTEAFF. This rearrangement joins TRBV29-1 to TRBJ1-1, with a tentative D call TRBD1 (6 bases). Germline values: CDR1 SQVTM, CDR2 ANQGSEA. The CDR3 length is 12 residues. With 8 bases removed from V and 5 bases from J, the gap between germline ends came to 15 bases. Filled out from reference TRBV29-1 and TRBJ1-1, the complete variable domain reads SAVISQKPSRDICQRGTSLTIQCQVDSQVTMMFWYRQQPGQSLTLIATANQGSEATYESGFVIDKFPISRPNLTFSTLTVSNMSPEDSSIYLCSLGGGGTEAFFGQGTRLTVV.

The V and J genes are TRBV25-1 and TRBJ1-1; D not certain. Germline V gene lookup returns CDR1 MGHDK and CDR2 SYGVNS. The CDR3 sequence is 17 residues long. V lost 6 bases and J 1 base, leaving 21 bases between the germline ends. Here the CDR3 reads CASSHTRGLRANTEAFF. The CDR3 coding sequence is TGTGCCAGCAGCCACACCCGCGGGCTGCGGGCGAACACTGAAGCTTTCTTT.

The sample holds one count of this clone. The J gene is TRBJ2-5, the V gene TRBV6-5, with 13 nucleotides matching TRBD2. The V gene end was trimmed by 6 bases and the J gene end by 10 bases; junction bases not matched to a gene: 11. The CDR3 runs 15 residues. Germline assignment: CDR1 MNHEY and CDR2 SVGAGI. Here the CDR3 reads CASRGTSGVLGFQYF. CDR3 in DNA: TGTGCCAGCAGGGGGACTAGCGGGGTTCTAGGGTTCCAGTACTTC.

The chain combines TRBV19 with TRBJ1-1, with D possibly TRBD1 on 5 matching bases. This CDR3 is built from 16 residues. V lost 3 bases to trimming and J lost 5 bases, with 19 bases between them. Germline CDR1 reads LNHDA; CDR2 reads SQIVND (reference sequence). The CDR3 region has the DNA TGTGCCAGTAGTATTAGGAGGAGCCCCCGGGGGACTGAAGCTTTCTTT. Its translation is CASSIRRSPRGTEAFF.

The chain employs TRBV19 and TRBJ2-7, with 7 bases aligning to TRBD1. Germline V gene sequence: CDR1 LNHDA, CDR2 SQIVND (reference sequence). With 6 bases clipped from V and 2 bases from J, the junction kept 13 bases outside the gene matches. This CDR3 region has 16 residues. CDR3 region: CASSLGSGTATYEQYF. Here the CDR3 DNA reads TGTGCCAGTAGCTTAGGATCCGGGACAGCTACCTACGAGCAGTACTTC.

Comment on this clone: This sample also contains other DNA sequences that code for the same CDR3. DNA for the CDR3: TGTGCCAGCAGCCCTGGGGGGTACGAGCAGTACTTC. Protein: CASSPGGYEQYF. The chain recombines TRBV3-1 (or the pseudogene TRBV3-2) with TRBJ2-7; D might be TRBD2 (6 bases). Germline values: CDR1 LGHDT, CDR2 YNNKEL (reference sequence). The V end lost 4 bases, the J end lost 4 bases, and 8 bases lay between the germline ends. The CDR3 sequence is 12 residues long.

This chain joins TRBV18 and TRBJ1-1; 8 nucleotides agree with TRBD1. The trim removed 1 base at V and 8 bases at J, leaving 6 bases unmatched. The CDR3 is 14 amino acids. CDR1 and CDR2 (germline): KGHSH, LQKENI. The CDR3 region is CASSPLNRTGEAFF. CDR3 coding DNA: TGTGCCAGCTCACCACTAAATCGGACAGGGGAAGCTTTCTTT.

J is TRBJ2-2 and V is TRBV19; 7 bases agree with TRBD2. The ends lost 5 bases at V and 4 bases at J; junction bases unmatched: 10. Germline-derived CDR1 and CDR2 are LNHDA and SQIVND (reference sequence). There are 16 residues in the CDR3. CDR3 DNA sequence: TGTGCCAGTAGTCCCAGACTAGCCACAGGCACCGGGGAGCTGTTTTTT. It yields the protein CASSPRLATGTGELFF.